This entry features one T cell receptor beta chain sequence. The target of this receptor is not known. Base qualities are not provided; no much larger clone lies one nucleotide away. The sample originates from a study of CD8 T cells in Susac syndrome (dated by TCRdb to about 2019). Study-wide context: The study used repertoire sequencing to test whether antigen drove CD8+ T cell activation and differentiation in Susac syndrome. The paper as a whole reports these results and caveats: The number of individuals in the TCR sequencing and HLA analysis was acknowledged as relatively small.

RNA was extracted with the RNeasy kit and roughly 0.45 to 1 ug was reverse transcribed using random hexamers. The immunoSEQ multiplex PCR assay, covering 54 Vbeta and 13 Jbeta segments, was used to amplify TCR beta CDR3 regions. PCR amplification bias was corrected using a synthetic template baseline for primer optimization and computational correction. The study's processing was this. Only productive sequences were kept, with reads annotated to V, D and J genes according to IMGT and analyzed in immunoSEQ Analyzer. To calculate clonality, Shannon entropy was normalized by log2 of the number of productive unique sequences and then subtracted from one. For each patient and control, public and private clones were evaluated within the 100 most prevalent clones. Susac-specific clones were defined as absent from healthy and MS cohorts, 800 to 1,200 published viral clones and other ImmuneACCESS disease sequences. Using fastp trimming at Q25 and MiXCR clonotype assembly, TCRdb reanalyzed the public sequencing data and kept in-frame beta chains. Records with the same CDR3 protein are collapsed into one entry carrying the most frequent genes and DNA. TCRdb, rather than the study authors, made the V and J calls. This sample gives approximately 150,000 distinct CDR3 sequences in total; approximately 95% of them show up just once. Together, the top ten hold roughly 0.094% of the sample.

High-throughput TCR beta sequencing profiled peripheral blood CD8+ and CD4+ T cells from healthy donors, Susac syndrome patients and multiple sclerosis patients. The multiple sclerosis controls were treatment-naive patients whose relapsing-remitting disease, either stable or active, fulfilled the revised McDonald criteria. Bulk CD8+ and CD4+ T cells were purified by magnetic negative isolation, while CD8+ TEMRA cells were enriched using FACS. Blood was collected in EDTA tubes and processed within 24 hours, with PBMCs isolated through density gradient centrifugation. PBMCs destined for TCR sequencing were cryopreserved in liquid nitrogen and later thawed in a 37 °C water bath. The sorted or isolated CD4+, CD8+ and CD8+ TEMRA cells reached a purity of at least 90%. Trimming at the junction amounts to 2 bases on V and 5 bases on J, and the germline ends lie 9 bases apart. There are 13 amino acids in the CDR3, from cysteine to phenylalanine inclusive. The CDR3 DNA has 39 bases and is translated from base 1. Reading the germline V gene gives CDR1 SGHTA and CDR2 FQGTGA.

This clonotype was obtained from a human donor with multiple sclerosis. The chain employs TRBV7-3 and TRBJ2-5; no D gene can be assigned with confidence. Input material: CD4+ T cells from PBMCs. Here the CDR3 is given as CASSLGVGETQYF. Here is the DNA: TGTGCCAGCAGCTTAGGCGTAGGTGAGACCCAGTACTTC.